This T cell receptor (beta chain) was recorded in a study of T cells after yellow fever vaccination. Study-wide points: Boosting was followed by the reappearance of most primary-vaccination clones (about 97% CD4, about 89% CD8).

This clonotype was counted between two and nine times. Antigen: not known. The CDR3 loop spans 18 amino acids. Germline V gene sequence: CDR1 ENHRY, CDR2 SYGVKD. The V end was cut by 2 bases, the J end by 1 base, with 15 bases between. TCR cDNA, made by 5'RACE template switching, carried an added universal primer site and UMIs. Using its own MiXCR run on the 5' RACE reads, TCRdb lists one record per CDR3 protein. In the table there are roughly 99,000 distinct CDR3 sequences, under 6.5% of which are singletons. The TCR sequence derives from a man younger than 35 who received the YFV17D yellow fever vaccine. The chain has TRBV10-3 and TRBJ2-6; a possible D gene is TRBD2 (6 bases). The sequencing used CD8+ T cells sorted from PBMCs, collected 10 days after the yellow fever booster vaccination. The CDR3 coding sequence is TGTGCCATCAGTGAGGGCGGGACGGTGGATTCTGGGGCCAACGTCCTGACTTTC. Encoded protein: CAISEGGTVDSGANVLTF.